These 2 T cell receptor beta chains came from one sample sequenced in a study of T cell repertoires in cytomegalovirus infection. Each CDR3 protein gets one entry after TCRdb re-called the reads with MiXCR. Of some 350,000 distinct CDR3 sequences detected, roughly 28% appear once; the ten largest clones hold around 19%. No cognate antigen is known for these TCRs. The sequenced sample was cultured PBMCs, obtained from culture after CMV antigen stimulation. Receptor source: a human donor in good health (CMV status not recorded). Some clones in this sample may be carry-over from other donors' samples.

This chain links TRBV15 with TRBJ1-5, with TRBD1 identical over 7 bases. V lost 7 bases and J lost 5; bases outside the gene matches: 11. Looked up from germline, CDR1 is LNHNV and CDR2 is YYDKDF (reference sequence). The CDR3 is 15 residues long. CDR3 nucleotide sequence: TGTGCCACCAACCCAGGGGGGCTTTTGGATCAGCCCCAGCATTTT. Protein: CATNPGGLLDQPQHF.

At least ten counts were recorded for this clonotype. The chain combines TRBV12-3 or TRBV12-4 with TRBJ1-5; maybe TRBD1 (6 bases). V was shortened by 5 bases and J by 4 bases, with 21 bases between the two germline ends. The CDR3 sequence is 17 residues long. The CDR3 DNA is TGTGCCAGCAGTGCCAGTTTAGGACAGAAACTAAATCAGCCCCAGCATTTT. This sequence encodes CASSASLGQKLNQPQHF.